This T cell receptor (beta chain) was observed in a study of neurological immune-mediated disorders. 2 million unsorted PBMCs were stored in RNAlater at -80 °C before RNA extraction. This clonotype was seen only a few times. V was pared by 0 bases and J by 2 bases, with 14 bases between. The V gene's germline CDR1 is SGHRS and CDR2 YFSETQ. The CDR3 is 17 amino acids. As for the cDNA, it was generated by 5'RACE with 10-nucleotide random UMIs. TCRdb reprocessed the 5' RACE reads with MiXCR, giving one entry per CDR3 protein. The sample lists about 70,000 distinct CDR3 sequences, roughly 5% occurring once.

Sequencing was done on a sample of PBMCs. This TCR was sampled from a human donor with multiple sclerosis. The donor label of this sample is uncertain. The chain couples TRBV5-1 to TRBJ2-2; D gene uncertain. CDR3 in DNA: TGCGCCAGCAGCTTGGAGGCAGCCCTTACTAACACCGGGGAGCTGTTTTTT. Its translation is CASSLEAALTNTGELFF.